This record covers a single TCR beta chain. This clone was counted between two and nine times. Its target antigen remains unknown. No quality values exist for individual bases; no much larger clone is one base distant. Whole blood was collected in K2EDTA tubes by collaborating institutions according to the institutions' own protocols. Collaborator samples were shipped for TCRbeta analysis as frozen whole blood, isolated PBMCs, or DNA extracted from either sample type. The CDR3, cysteine through phenylalanine, is 17 amino acids long. CDR3 DNA is the only sequence kept; it has 51 bases, read in frame from the first base. Based on the germline V gene, the CDR1 and CDR2 sequences are MDHEN and SYDVKM. V is cut back by 2 bases and J by 3 bases, with 4 bases in the junction unmatched. The immunoSEQ Assay, a bias-controlled multiplex PCR, was used to amplify TCRbeta CDR3 regions from genomic DNA. Processing in the source paper ran as follows. The number of nucleated cells in each sample was estimated by amplification of reference gene primers within the assay. To quantify the absolute abundance of each unique TCRbeta CDR3 rearrangement, sequence reads were collapsed and filtered. For each sample, productive Simpson clonality was calculated by taking the square root of Simpson's diversity index across productive rearrangements. The clones in this table, taken by TCRdb from immuneACCESS, are in-frame only. Not every clone is retained; where verified, under half of the shortfall comes from an unresolved V gene, and the cause of the rest is unknown. V, J and clone size are taken as reported in that table, and D and trimming were inferred from the DNA itself. Within this sample are approximately 170,000 clones, with roughly 80% of them counted one time only. The top ten constitute under 3% of the sample.

These data belong to a study of blood T cell repertoires in COVID-19 (dated by TCRdb to between 2020 and 2021). Background for the entire study: The collaborator samples originated in the United States, Italy and Spain and spanned the acute and convalescent phases of COVID-19. The prospective study material was composed of cDNA or gDNA derived from T cells, B-cell-depleted T cells, or PBMCs. Deeply sampled blood TCRbeta repertoires from subjects exposed to, actively infected with, or recovered from COVID-19 were included in the dataset. The repertoires were released in a freely available public database intended as a resource for research on the immune response to SARS-CoV-2. The samples were drawn from the first 160 participants of the ongoing ImmuneRACE study and from about 1,200 subjects provided by 6 global collaborators. The sample metadata nearly always contained a de-identified subject ID, COVID-19 status, age in years and sex. Where available, HLA class I and class II types were taken from metadata supplied by the sample provider and were not determined by assay-based typing.

Summary of the overall study and its limitations: Clinical and demographic metadata were provided uncurated, with the amount varying by source and participant.

The sequencing sample was made of peripheral blood. The rearranged chain carries TRBV28 and TRBJ2-7; TRBD2 agrees with 16 junctional bases. The source of this sequence is a human donor with acute or convalescent COVID-19. The donor label of this sample is uncertain. This receptor has the CDR3 CASSLPGTSGRGYEQYF. The DNA sequence is given as TGTGCCAGCAGTTTACCTGGGACTAGCGGGAGGGGCTACGAGCAGTACTTC.